The clone carrying this T cell receptor (beta chain) was detected a few times. The data originate from a study of blood T cell repertoires in COVID-19. In the study overall: Specimens from acute and convalescent COVID-19 originated in the United States, Italy and Spain. PBMCs, B-cell-depleted T cells, or T cells were the source of the cDNA or gDNA that made up the material.

Authors' data handling: It was from reference gene primer amplification that nucleated cell counts were estimated. The repertoire was sequenced with immunoSEQ multiplex PCR; TCRdb's copy has only in-frame clones and lacks some. That table furnishes V, J and clone size, whereas the DNA furnished D and trimming. The sample lists under 200,000 clones; 80% to 85% were seen once. Source material: peripheral blood. The receptor's source is a woman aged 25 to 45 with acute or convalescent COVID-19.

The CDR3 spells CASSQDRRGNTIYF. The CDR3 DNA reads as TGTGCCAGCAGCCAGGACAGGAGAGGAAACACCATATATTTT. The chain is built from TRBV6-5 and TRBJ1-3, with 7 bases that match TRBD1. The CDR3 is 14 residues long. The germline V gene encodes CDR1 MNHEY and CDR2 SVGAGI. V lost 6 bases, J lost 4 bases, and 6 bases stayed unmatched.